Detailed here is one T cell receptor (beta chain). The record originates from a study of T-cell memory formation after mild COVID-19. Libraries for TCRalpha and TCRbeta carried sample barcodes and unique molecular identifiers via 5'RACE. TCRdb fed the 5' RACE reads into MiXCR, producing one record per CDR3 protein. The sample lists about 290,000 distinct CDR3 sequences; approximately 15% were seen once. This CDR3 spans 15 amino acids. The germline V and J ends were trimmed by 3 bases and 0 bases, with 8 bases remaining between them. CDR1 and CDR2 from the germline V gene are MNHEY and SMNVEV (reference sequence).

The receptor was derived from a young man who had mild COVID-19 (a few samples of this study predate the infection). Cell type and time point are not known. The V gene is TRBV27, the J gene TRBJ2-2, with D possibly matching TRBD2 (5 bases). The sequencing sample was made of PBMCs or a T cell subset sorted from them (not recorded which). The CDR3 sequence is CASSLVGANTGELFF. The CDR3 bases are TGTGCCAGCAGTTTGGTCGGGGCGAACACCGGGGAGCTGTTTTTT.